These 14 T cell receptor beta chains share one sample of origin, sequenced in a study of a mutant IDH1 vaccine in newly diagnosed glioma. Time point defined: baseline, week 1 (first vaccination visit). Described treatment: pre-vaccination baseline after standard-of-care therapy. The data were produced by immunoSEQ multiplex PCR, yet TCRdb's version contains in-frame clones alone and is incomplete. The table has 60,000 to 75,000 clones, around 79% seen once. The source material was PBMCs, sampled from a glioma patient treated with radiotherapy, temozolomide or both. Receptor source: a man aged 50 to 60 with glioma.

The V call is TRBV5-4, the J call TRBJ1-2; tentative D call: TRBD1 (5 bases). The CDR3 is made up of 15 amino acids. V dropped 3 bases and J dropped 0 bases, with 12 bases sitting between them. CDR1 and CDR2 from the germline V gene are SGHNT and YYREEE (reference sequence). In DNA form, the CDR3 reads TGTGCCAGCAGCTGGGGGGGGAATGCTAACTATGGCTACACCTTC. It translates to CASSWGGNANYGYTF.

The chain is built from TRBV5-6 and TRBJ1-2; TRBD1 is a possible D gene (5 bases). The CDR3 extends over 16 amino acids. CDR1 is SGHDT, CDR2 YYEEEE, per germline. Trimming left V 0 bases short and J 4 bases short, with 16 bases between. CDR3 DNA sequence: TGTGCCAGCAGCTTGGGGTTTCAGGGTTTAACCTATGGCTACACCTTC. It is translated as CASSLGFQGLTYGYTF.

This sequence joins TRBV14 and TRBJ2-7; 8 bases are a match to TRBD1. Unmatched junction bases numbered 10, after V lost 4 bases and J lost 5 bases. In germline, CDR1 is SGHDN, CDR2 FVKESK. The CDR3 runs to 15 residues. CDR3 region: CASSPLTGEVDEQYF. CDR3 DNA sequence: TGTGCCAGCAGCCCCCTGACAGGGGAGGTCGACGAGCAGTACTTC.

The chain recombines TRBV4-3 with TRBJ2-6, with D possibly matching TRBD1 (5 bases). Germline V gene data show CDR1 as LGHNA and CDR2 as YSLEER. V lost 3 bases and J 4 bases, leaving 10 bases between the germline ends. The CDR3 has 15 residues. CDR3 in DNA: TGCGCCAGCAGCCATGACAGTGGAGGGGCCAACGTCCTGACTTTC. Protein product: CASSHDSGGANVLTF.

The chain recombines TRBV11-2 with TRBJ2-5, with 10 bases aligning to TRBD2. Per germline, CDR1 SGHAT and CDR2 FQNNGV. J was trimmed by 2 bases and V by 3 bases; bases with no gene match: 0. CDR3 length: 14 residues. The CDR3 DNA reads TGTGCCAGCAGCTTTAGCGGGGGGCAAGAGACCCAGTACTTC. Translation: CASSFSGGQETQYF. Supplemented by reference TRBV11-2 and TRBJ2-5, the full variable domain reads EAGVAQSPRYKIIEKRQSVAFWCNPISGHATLYWYQQILGQGPKLLIQFQNNGVVDDSQLPKDRFSAERLKGVDSTLKIQPAKLEDSAVYLCASSFSGGQETQYFGPGTRLLVL.

The chain links TRBV5-4 to TRBJ2-5; 8 bases agree with TRBD1. V lost 0 bases and J lost 5; bases outside the gene matches: 15. Per germline, CDR1 SGHNT and CDR2 YYREEE (reference sequence). The CDR3 spans 18 residues. The CDR3 region is CASSLGSRRTGFLETQYF. CDR3 bases: TGTGCCAGCAGCTTGGGGTCTAGGAGGACAGGGTTTTTGGAGACCCAGTACTTC.

The chain joins TRBV20-1 to TRBJ2-6; D gene uncertain. The CDR3 is 11 residues long. V was trimmed by 7 bases and J by 3 bases, leaving 4 bases between them. Germline V gene lookup returns CDR1 DFQATT and CDR2 SNEGSKA (reference sequence). The CDR3 reads CSVGGANVLTF. CDR3 nucleotide sequence: TGCAGTGTTGGTGGGGCCAACGTCCTGACTTTC.

This clone was observed a few times. CDR3 sequence: CASSPGGEDRQAFF. The DNA for the CDR3 is TGTGCCAGCAGCCCGGGAGGCGAGGATCGTCAAGCTTTCTTT. The V and J genes are TRBV7-6 and TRBJ1-1; D is unresolved. This CDR3 contains 14 residues. V was pared by 5 bases and J by 9 bases, with 19 bases between. Per the germline V gene, CDR1 is SGHVS and CDR2 is FNYEAQ.

The chain has TRBV6-6 and TRBJ2-7; 9 positions agree with TRBD1. In germline, CDR1 is MNHNY, CDR2 SVGAGI (reference sequence). Trimming removed 6 bases from V and 2 bases from J; junction bases left unmatched: 5. The CDR3 is made up of 14 amino acids. The CDR3 DNA sequence: TGTGCCAGCAGACCAGGACAGGGGACCTACGAGCAGTACTTC. It is translated as CASRPGQGTYEQYF.

The chain links TRBV5-8 to TRBJ1-1; D perhaps matches TRBD1 (6 bases). The CDR3 sequence is 15 residues long. V was clipped by 4 bases and J by 5 bases, with 18 bases between them. Germline-derived CDR1 and CDR2 are SGHTS and YDEGEE. CDR3: CASSPGRGRLTEAFF. Written as DNA, the CDR3 is TGTGCCAGCAGCCCGGGTCGGGGGCGATTAACTGAAGCTTTCTTT.

The rearrangement uses TRBV19 and TRBJ2-1; 9 bases line up with TRBD2. J was trimmed by 5 bases and V by 10 bases; bases with no gene match: 9. Germline assignment: CDR1 LNHDA and CDR2 SQIVND (reference sequence). This CDR3 spans 14 amino acids. For the CDR3, the DNA is TGTGCCATTAAGGCGGGGGGGCCAAACAATGAGCAGTTCTTC. Translated: CAIKAGGPNNEQFF.

The DNA for the CDR3 is TGTGCCAGCTCACGCTCCGGGGGTGACGAGCAGTACTTC. This gives the protein CASSRSGGDEQYF. The chain joins TRBV18 to TRBJ2-7; D perhaps matches TRBD2 (6 bases). Germline V gives CDR1 KGHSH, CDR2 LQKENI. CDR3 size: 13 residues. Trimming took off 4 bases at V and 5 bases at J, with 12 bases between the two ends.

The chain employs TRBV6-5 and TRBJ2-7; tentative D call: TRBD2 (6 bases). Germline CDR1 MNHEY, CDR2 SVGAGI. Trimming took 4 bases from V and 0 from J, leaving 13 bases between them. This CDR3 spans 15 amino acids. CDR3 amino acids: CASSSPGVFSYEQYF. As DNA, the CDR3 is TGTGCCAGCAGTTCCCCGGGGGTGTTCTCCTACGAGCAGTACTTC.

The chain joins TRBV5-1 to TRBJ1-5; 11 positions match TRBD1. Trimming removed 0 bases from V and 2 bases from J; junction bases left unmatched: 1. Germline V gene sequence: CDR1 SGHRS, CDR2 YFSETQ. The CDR3 totals 16 residues. The CDR3 DNA reads as TGCGCCAGCAGCTTGGGGACAGGGGGCGGCAATCAGCCCCAGCATTTT. Protein product: CASSLGTGGGNQPQHF.